This T cell receptor (beta chain) stems from a study of T cell responses to AZD1222 COVID-19 vaccine. Notes on the study in general: The donor cohort was predominantly white British with a female majority, and clonal diversity may have been underestimated. Close to half of spike-specific TCRs reportedly recognize unmutated variant regions. Only 5 or 6 people who got AZD1222 tested seropositive at baseline.

On this clone itself: Its matching antigen is unknown.

Clones were sequenced by immunoSEQ multiplex PCR, and TCRdb holds only the in-frame ones, with some missing. Among approximately 110,000 clones listed, over 75% were seen once. Germline values: CDR1 MNHEY, CDR2 SMNVEV (reference sequence). There are 16 residues in the CDR3. Trimming removed 5 bases from V and 8 bases from J, with 21 bases in between. The specimen comprised peripheral blood, sampled on day 0 of MenACWY control vaccination. The clonotype was recovered from an adult in good health. The genes are TRBV27 and TRBJ1-4; unclear D gene. Written as DNA, the CDR3 is TGTGCCAGCAGTCGCGGTTTGGGAGCTTATGGGGAAAAACTGTTTTTT. Translating gives CASSRGLGAYGEKLFF.